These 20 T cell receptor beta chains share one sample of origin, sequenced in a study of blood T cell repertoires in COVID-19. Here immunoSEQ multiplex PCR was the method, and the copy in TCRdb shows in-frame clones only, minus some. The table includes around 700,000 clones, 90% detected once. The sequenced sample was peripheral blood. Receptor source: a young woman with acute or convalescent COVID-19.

The CDR3 here is CASSLEVPGGYTF. CDR3 sequence (DNA): TGCGCCAGCAGCTTGGAGGTCCCGGGTGGCTACACCTTC. The V call is TRBV5-1, the J call TRBJ1-2; D is ambiguous. Germline CDR1 SGHRS, CDR2 YFSETQ. Deletions cut 0 bases from V and 7 bases from J, with 10 bases between. The CDR3 contains 13 residues.

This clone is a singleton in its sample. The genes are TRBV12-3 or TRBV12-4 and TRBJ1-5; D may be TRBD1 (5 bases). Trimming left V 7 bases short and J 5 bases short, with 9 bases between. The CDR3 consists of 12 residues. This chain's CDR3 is CASTRGDQPQHF. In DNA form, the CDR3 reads TGTGCCAGCACCCGGGGGGATCAGCCCCAGCATTTT.

In nucleotides, the CDR3 is TGTGCCAGCTCACCACCGAGCCGGGACACCAACGAGCAGTACTTC. It encodes CASSPPSRDTNEQYF. This chain links TRBV18 with TRBJ2-7; a possible D gene is TRBD1 (6 bases). The germline V gene has CDR1 KGHSH and CDR2 LQKENI. Deletions cut 0 bases from V and 5 bases from J, with 14 bases between. This CDR3 spans 15 amino acids. The whole variable domain, remainder taken from reference TRBV18 and TRBJ2-7, is NAGVMQNPRHLVRRRGQEARLRCSPMKGHSHVYWYRQLPEEGLKFMVYLQKENIIDESGMPKERFSAEFPKEGPSILRIQQVVRGDSAAYFCASSPPSRDTNEQYFGPGTRLTVT.

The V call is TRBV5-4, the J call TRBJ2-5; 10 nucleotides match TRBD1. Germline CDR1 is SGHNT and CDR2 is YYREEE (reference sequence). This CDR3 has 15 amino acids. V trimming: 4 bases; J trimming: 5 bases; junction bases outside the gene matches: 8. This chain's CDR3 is CASSVDRGRQETQYF. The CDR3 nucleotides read TGTGCCAGCAGCGTCGACAGGGGGCGGCAGGAGACCCAGTACTTC.

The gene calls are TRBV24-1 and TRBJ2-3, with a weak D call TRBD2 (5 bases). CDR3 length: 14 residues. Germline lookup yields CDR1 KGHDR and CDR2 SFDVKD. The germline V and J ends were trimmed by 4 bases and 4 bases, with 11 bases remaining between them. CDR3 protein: CATSDPAGADTQYF. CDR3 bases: TGTGCCACCAGTGACCCCGCGGGTGCAGATACGCAGTATTTT.

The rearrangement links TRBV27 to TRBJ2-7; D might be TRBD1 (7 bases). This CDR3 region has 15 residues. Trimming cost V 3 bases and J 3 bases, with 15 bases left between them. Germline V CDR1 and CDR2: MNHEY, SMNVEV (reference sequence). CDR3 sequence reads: CASSFQGGRFYEQYF. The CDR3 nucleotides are TGTGCCAGCAGTTTTCAGGGGGGCCGGTTCTACGAGCAGTACTTC.

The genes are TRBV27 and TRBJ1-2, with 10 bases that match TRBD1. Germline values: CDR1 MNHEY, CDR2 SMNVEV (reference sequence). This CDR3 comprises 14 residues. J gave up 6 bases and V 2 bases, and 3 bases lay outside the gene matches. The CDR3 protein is CASSLKGQGDGYTF. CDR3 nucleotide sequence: TGTGCCAGCAGTTTAAAAGGACAGGGGGATGGCTACACCTTC.

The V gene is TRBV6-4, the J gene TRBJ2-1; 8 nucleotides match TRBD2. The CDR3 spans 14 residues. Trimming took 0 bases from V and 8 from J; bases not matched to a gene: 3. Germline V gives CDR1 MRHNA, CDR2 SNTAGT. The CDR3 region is CASSDSGTRDEQFF. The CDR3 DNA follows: TGTGCCAGCAGTGACTCGGGGACTAGGGATGAGCAGTTCTTC.

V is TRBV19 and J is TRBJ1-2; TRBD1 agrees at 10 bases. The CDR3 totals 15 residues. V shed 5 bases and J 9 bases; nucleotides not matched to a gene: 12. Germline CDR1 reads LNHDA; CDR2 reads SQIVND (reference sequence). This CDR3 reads CASSPRTGGHSRYTF. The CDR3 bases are TGTGCCAGTAGTCCCAGGACAGGGGGGCATTCTCGCTACACCTTC.

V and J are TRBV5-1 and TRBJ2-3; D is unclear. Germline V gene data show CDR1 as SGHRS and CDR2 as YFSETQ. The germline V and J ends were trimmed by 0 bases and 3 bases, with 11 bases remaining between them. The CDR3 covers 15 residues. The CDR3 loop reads CASSLASLPTDTQYF. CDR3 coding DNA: TGCGCCAGCAGCTTGGCCTCACTACCTACAGATACGCAGTATTTT.

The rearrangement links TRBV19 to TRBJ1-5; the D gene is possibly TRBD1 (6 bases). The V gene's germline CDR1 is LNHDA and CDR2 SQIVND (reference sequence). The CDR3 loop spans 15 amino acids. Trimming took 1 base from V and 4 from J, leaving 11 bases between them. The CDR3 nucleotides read TGTGCCAGTAGTATAGTGAGGACAGCAAATCAGCCCCAGCATTTT. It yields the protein CASSIVRTANQPQHF.

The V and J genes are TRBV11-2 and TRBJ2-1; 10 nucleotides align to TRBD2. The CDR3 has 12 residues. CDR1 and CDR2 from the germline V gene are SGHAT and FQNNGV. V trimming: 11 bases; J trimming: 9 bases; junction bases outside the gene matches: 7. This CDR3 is CASSGGASEQFF. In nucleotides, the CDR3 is TGTGCCTCCAGCGGGGGGGCCTCTGAGCAGTTCTTC.

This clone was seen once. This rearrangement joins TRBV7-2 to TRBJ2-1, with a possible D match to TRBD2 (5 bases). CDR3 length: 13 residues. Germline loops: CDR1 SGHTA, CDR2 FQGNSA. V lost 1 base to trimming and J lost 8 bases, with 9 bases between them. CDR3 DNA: TGTGCCAGCAGCTTAGTACGGGGTGATGAGCAGTTCTTC. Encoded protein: CASSLVRGDEQFF. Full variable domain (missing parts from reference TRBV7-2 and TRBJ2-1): GAGVSQSPSNKVTEKGKDVELRCDPISGHTALYWYRQSLGQGLEFLIYFQGNSAPDKSGLPSDRFSAERTGGSVSTLTIQRTQQEDSAVYLCASSLVRGDEQFFGPGTRLTVL.

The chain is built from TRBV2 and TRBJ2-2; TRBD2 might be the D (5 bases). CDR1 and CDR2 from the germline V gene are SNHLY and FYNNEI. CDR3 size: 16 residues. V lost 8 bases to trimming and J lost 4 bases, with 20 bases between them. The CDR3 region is CASWGETEASTGELFF. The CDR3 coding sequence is TGTGCCAGCTGGGGAGAGACGGAGGCGAGCACCGGGGAGCTGTTTTTT.

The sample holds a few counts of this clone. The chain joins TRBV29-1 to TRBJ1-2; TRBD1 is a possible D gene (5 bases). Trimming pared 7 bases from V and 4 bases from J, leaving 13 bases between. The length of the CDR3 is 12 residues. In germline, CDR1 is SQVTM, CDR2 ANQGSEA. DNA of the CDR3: TGCAGCGCTGTGGACACCCTCTATGGCTACACCTTC. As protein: CSAVDTLYGYTF.

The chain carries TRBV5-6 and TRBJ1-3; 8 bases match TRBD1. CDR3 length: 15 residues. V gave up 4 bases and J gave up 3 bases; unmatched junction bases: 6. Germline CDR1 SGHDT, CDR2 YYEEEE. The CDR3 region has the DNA TGTGCCAGCAGCAGGACAGGGTTCTTTGGAAACACCATATATTTT. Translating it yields CASSRTGFFGNTIYF.

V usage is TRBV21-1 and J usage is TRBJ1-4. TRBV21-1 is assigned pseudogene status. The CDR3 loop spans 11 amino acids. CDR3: CASSKADFLFF. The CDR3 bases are TGTGCCAGCAGCAAAGCGGACTTTCTGTTTTTT.

The CDR3 DNA reads TGTGCCAGCGGGGTGGTCGGGGGGGCCTTAGATACGCAGTATTTT. As protein: CASGVVGGALDTQYF. This chain links TRBV9 with TRBJ2-3; 8 bases fit TRBD2. V lost 7 bases to trimming and J lost 5 bases; unmatched junction nucleotides: 12. Germline-derived CDR1 and CDR2 are SGDLS and YYNGEE. The CDR3 sequence is 15 residues long. The complete variable domain, with remaining parts taken from reference TRBV9 and TRBJ2-3, reads DSGVTQTPKHLITATGQRVTLRCSPRSGDLSVYWYQQSLDQGLQFLIQYYNGEERAKGNILERFSAQQFPDLHSELNLSSLELGDSALYFCASGVVGGALDTQYFGPGTRLTVL.

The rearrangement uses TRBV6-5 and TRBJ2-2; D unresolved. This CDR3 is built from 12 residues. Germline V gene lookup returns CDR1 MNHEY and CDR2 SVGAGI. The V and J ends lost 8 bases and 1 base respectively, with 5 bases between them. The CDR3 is CASAGNTGELFF. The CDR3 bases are TGTGCCAGCGCCGGGAACACCGGGGAGCTGTTTTTT.

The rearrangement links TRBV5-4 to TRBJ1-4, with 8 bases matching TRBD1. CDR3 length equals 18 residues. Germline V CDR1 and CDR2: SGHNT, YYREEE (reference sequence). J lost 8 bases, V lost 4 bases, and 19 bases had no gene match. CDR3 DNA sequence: TGTGCCAGCAGCCCCCAAAGACAGGGGAGCGGTCGGGTGGAAAAACTGTTTTTT. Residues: CASSPQRQGSGRVEKLFF.